Listed below are T cell receptor beta chains from one sample, sequenced in a study of vaccination and CD4 T cells after COVID-19. For these TCRs, the target antigens are not known. TCRdb reanalysed the PCR reads using MiXCR and keeps one entry per CDR3 protein. The sample holds under 20,000 distinct CDR3 sequences, about 40% seen once. The sequencing sample was made of cultured CD4+ T cells from blood. These TCRs come from a human donor with COVID-19. Both conserved end residues are part of each CDR3.

TRBV11-2	CASSLLGLGNTEAFF
TRBV6-2/TRBV6-3	CASRPPPRGPYQETQYF
TRBV7-2	CASSSHGQYGYTF
TRBV7-2	CASSFSSSGANVLTF
TRBV7-9	CASSFQRTGGESEQYF
TRBV6-2/TRBV6-3	CASSYSDSGANVLTF
TRBV7-9	CASSLLGSTDTQYF
TRBV12-3/TRBV12-4	CASSPGRGAYGYTF
TRBV20-1	CSARDREGAGELFF
TRBV29-1	CSARDNYNQPQHF
TRBV10-3	CATSQGGGVEAFF
TRBV12-3/TRBV12-4	CASSLKPSYEQYF
TRBV12-1	CARGQGRRTQHF
TRBV19	CASRPRTGASSNQPQHF
TRBV7-3	CASSLSGQDNYGYTF
TRBV6-5	CASSYFGGESEQYF
TRBV20-1	CSAQTGTANSPLHF
TRBV27	CASSGQGRKNSPLHF
TRBV11-2	CASSLEAGTGTYEQYF
TRBV11-2	CASSLGWIQETQYF
TRBV7-9	CASSSTSGANVLTF
TRBV25-1	CASSVSGNTGELFF
TRBV5-8	CASSLDGTDQETQYF
TRBV6-5	CASSYFGIPSGANVLTF
TRBV6-2/TRBV6-3	CASSPLGQGRGNQPQHF
TRBV7-6	CASSFSRSNTGELFF
TRBV6-1	CASSLLGTGSSPLHF
TRBV7-3	CASSQGQGSVYGYTF
TRBV6-1	CASSEGLQSYGYTF
TRBV6-2/TRBV6-3	CASSYSKAGTGPSAQYF
TRBV24-1	CATSDYGQGTDTQYF
TRBV27	CASSFGSGALAFF
TRBV5-1	CASSLGVGGGQETQYF
TRBV11-2	CASSPTGGAGELFF
TRBV6-1	CASSLDSTNYGYTF
TRBV30	CTWSLESKGQPQHF
TRBV9	CASSVDPESSYNSPLHF
TRBV7-8	CASSLRGGEQFF
TRBV11-2	CASRTTGVGVQFF
TRBV7-2	CASSQGLGDYGYTF
TRBV7-6	CASSSSTDTQYF
TRBV20-1	CSARQGSYNSPLHF
TRBV5-4	CASRPGGAGGYTGELFF
TRBV7-2	CASSLVSTGSNQPQHF
TRBV7-2	CASSSPTGNYGYTF
TRBV6-1	CASTLISNQPQHF
TRBV29-1	CSVWRPQHF
TRBV10-1	CASSELRGGTQYF
TRBV20-1	CSTTLAGGRETQYF